The next 25 T cell receptor beta chains were all read from a single sample in a study of vaccination and CD4 T cells after COVID-19. The treatment here: roughly 11-day PBMC culture with coronavirus spike peptide pools or control peptides (ViraFEST assay). The Oncomine TCR Beta short-read assay generated sequence data from the DNA of cultured CD4+ T cells. TCRdb re-called the PCR reads through MiXCR, storing one row per CDR3 protein. The sample holds 9,500 to 12,000 distinct CDR3 sequences; roughly 24% are singletons and the top ten take around 24%. Their antigens remain unidentified. Sequencing used CD4+ T cells from blood, cultured in vitro, obtained after SARS-CoV-2 vaccination. Receptors originate from a human donor who had recovered from COVID-19.

This clonotype was found a few times. The V gene is TRBV7-9, the J gene TRBJ2-1; weak D call: TRBD1 (7 bases). The V end was cut by 2 bases, the J end by 6 bases, with 14 bases between. Germline loops: CDR1 SEHNR, CDR2 FQNEAQ (reference sequence). CDR3 size: 15 residues. Here the CDR3 reads CASSLYPQGGNEQFF. DNA of the CDR3: TGTGCCAGCAGCTTATATCCTCAGGGGGGCAATGAGCAGTTCTTC. Combining the CDR3 with reference TRBV7-9 and TRBJ2-1 gives the whole variable domain DTGVSQNPRHKITKRGQNVTFRCDPISEHNRLYWYRQTLGQGPEFLTYFQNEAQLEKSRLLSDRFSAERPKGSFSTLEIQRTEQGDSAMYLCASSLYPQGGNEQFFGPGTRLTVL.

The chain has TRBV10-1 and TRBJ2-3; TRBD2 matches 9 bases. Trimming at V came to 10 bases and at J to 0 bases, leaving 5 bases not matched to a gene. CDR3 length: 14 residues. CDR1 and CDR2 from the germline V gene are WNHNN and SYGVQD (reference sequence). The CDR3 nucleotides are TGCGCCACCAGACTAGCGGCTAGCACAGATACGCAGTATTTT. Amino acids: CATRLAASTDTQYF.

The chain is built from TRBV10-2 and TRBJ1-6, with 7 nucleotides matching TRBD1. The CDR3 runs to 15 residues. Germline-derived CDR1 and CDR2 are WSHSY and SAAADI. V lost 5 bases to trimming and J lost 5 bases; unmatched junction nucleotides: 6. In DNA form, the CDR3 reads TGCGCCAGCAGTTCCAGACAGGGTCATAATTCACCCCTCCACTTT. It specifies CASSSRQGHNSPLHF.

This chain uses TRBV6-5 with TRBJ1-2, with 9 bases identical to TRBD1. The V segment lost 0 bases and the J segment 4 bases; nucleotides outside the gene matches: 6. This CDR3 contains 16 residues. Germline-derived CDR1 and CDR2 are MNHEY and SVGAGI. The CDR3 DNA follows: TGTGCCAGCAGTTACTCGTCCCCGGGACAGGGCTATGGCTACACCTTC. Translating it yields CASSYSSPGQGYGYTF.

The chain carries TRBV15 and TRBJ2-6; D is possibly TRBD2 (5 bases). There are 17 residues in the CDR3. Trimming cost V 0 bases and J 2 bases, with 11 bases left between them. Germline lookup yields CDR1 LNHNV and CDR2 YYDKDF (reference sequence). The CDR3 sequence: CATSRDPMRAGANVLTF. CDR3 in DNA: TGTGCCACCAGCAGAGACCCTATGCGGGCTGGGGCCAACGTCCTGACTTTC.

This chain uses TRBV5-4 with TRBJ1-2, with D possibly matching TRBD1 (6 bases). V lost 6 bases and J lost 1, with 19 bases in between. Germline assignment: CDR1 SGHNT and CDR2 YYREEE (reference sequence). The CDR3 sequence is 16 residues long. The CDR3 DNA follows: TGTGCCAGCAACCTACGGTCAGGGGCCAATAACTATGGCTACACCTTC. Encoded protein: CASNLRSGANNYGYTF.

This clonotype was picked up a small number of times. The genes are TRBV7-8 and TRBJ1-5; tentative D call: TRBD1 (5 bases). Trimming shortened V by 1 base and J by 7 bases, and 14 bases separated the two germline ends. The length of the CDR3 is 15 residues. CDR1 is SGHVS, CDR2 FQNEAQ, per germline. As DNA, the CDR3 is TGTGCCAGCAGCTTAGGCCCCGGGGGGGACCAGCCCCAGCATTTT. Its translation: CASSLGPGGDQPQHF.

In its sample, this clonotype was seen a few times. J is TRBJ2-1 and V is TRBV7-9, with TRBD2 matching 12 bases. The ends lost 5 bases at V and 9 bases at J; junction bases unmatched: 8. In germline, CDR1 is SEHNR, CDR2 FQNEAQ (reference sequence). The CDR3 sequence is 15 residues long. The CDR3 DNA follows: TGTGCCAGCAGCCTAGGACTAGCGGGAAGAGGTGAGCAGTTCTTC. This translates into CASSLGLAGRGEQFF.

The CDR3: CSVTTVNQPQHF. CDR3 bases: TGCAGTGTAACGACGGTGAATCAGCCCCAGCATTTT. The chain uses TRBV20-1 and TRBJ1-5; D remains unclear. CDR3 length: 12 residues. Germline loops: CDR1 DFQATT, CDR2 SNEGSKA (reference sequence). Trimming cost V 7 bases and J 4 bases, with 11 bases left between them.

As to this clonotype: The junction differs from germline at one of its ends, possibly a read error. The chain joins TRBV6-6 to TRBJ2-7; D might be TRBD2 (6 bases). Germline V lookup: CDR1 MNHNY, CDR2 SVGAGI (reference sequence). This CDR3 has 17 residues. The CDR3: CASSYSTRSSGSDEQYF. In nucleotides, the CDR3 is TGTGCCAGCAGTTACTCGACACGGAGTAGCGGCTCCGACGAGCAGTACTTC.

The V and J genes are TRBV5-4 and TRBJ2-7; 9 nucleotides align to TRBD2. CDR3 size: 16 residues. Germline V lookup: CDR1 SGHNT, CDR2 YYREEE (reference sequence). The trim removed 2 bases at V and 6 bases at J, leaving 12 bases unmatched. The CDR3 region has the DNA TGTGCCAGCAGCTTACAGCGGGGGGCAGGGGTGGGCGAGCAGTACTTC. This translates into CASSLQRGAGVGEQYF.

This clonotype was seen more than once but under ten times. This rearrangement joins TRBV20-1 to TRBJ2-1; D might be TRBD2 (5 bases). Trimming removed 1 base from V and 0 bases from J, with 13 bases in between. There are 16 residues in the CDR3. Germline V gene lookup returns CDR1 DFQATT and CDR2 SNEGSKA (reference sequence). The CDR3 sequence is CSARGRRGSSYNEQFF. The DNA of the CDR3 is TGCAGTGCTAGAGGTCGTCGGGGTAGCTCCTACAATGAGCAGTTCTTC.

The chain uses TRBV19 and TRBJ2-7, with D perhaps matching TRBD2 (5 bases). CDR3 size: 14 residues. The ends were cut back, 3 bases at V and 5 bases at J, with 14 bases in the middle. CDR1 and CDR2 from the germline V gene are LNHDA and SQIVND (reference sequence). CDR3 protein: CASSISVKRNEQYF. The CDR3, as DNA: TGTGCCAGTAGTATTAGCGTAAAGCGGAACGAGCAGTACTTC.

The chain has TRBV10-3 and TRBJ2-2; 7 bases agree with TRBD1. CDR1 is ENHRY and CDR2 is SYGVKD in the germline V gene. This CDR3 is built from 15 residues. V lost 2 bases and J lost 4; bases outside the gene matches: 4. CDR3 protein: CAISEGDRPTGELFF. The CDR3 coding sequence is TGTGCCATCAGTGAGGGGGACAGACCCACCGGGGAGCTGTTTTTT.

J is TRBJ2-7 and V is TRBV27; D might be TRBD2 (6 bases). Trimming cost V 1 base and J 3 bases, with 16 bases left between them. Germline V gene sequence: CDR1 MNHEY, CDR2 SMNVEV (reference sequence). The CDR3 runs to 16 residues. The CDR3, as DNA: TGTGCCAGCAGTTTATGGACGGCGGGGCAGATCTACGAGCAGTACTTC. Protein: CASSLWTAGQIYEQYF.

This clonotype is categorized as medium-sized. The genes are TRBV27 and TRBJ1-6; a weak D match, TRBD1 (6 bases). The V end lost 5 bases, the J end lost 10 bases, and 21 bases lay between the germline ends. Germline CDR1 and CDR2: MNHEY and SMNVEV (reference sequence). This CDR3 comprises 16 residues. This CDR3 reads CASSQPPSNRVSPLHF. The DNA for the CDR3 is TGTGCCAGCAGTCAACCGCCCTCGAACAGGGTCTCACCCCTCCACTTT.

V is TRBV2 and J is TRBJ2-7; 9 bases line up with TRBD1. Germline trimming cut 6 bases from V and 1 base from J; bases unmatched to any gene: 4. The CDR3 sequence is 14 residues long. Germline loops: CDR1 SNHLY, CDR2 FYNNEI. This chain's CDR3 is CASRVGTGSYEQYF. The DNA of the CDR3 is TGTGCCAGCAGAGTCGGGACAGGGTCCTACGAGCAGTACTTC.

This clonotype was seen only a few times. V is TRBV6-1 and J is TRBJ2-7; D unresolved. This CDR3 region has 15 residues. Germline CDR1 and CDR2: MNHNS and SASEGT. The V and J ends lost 3 bases and 3 bases respectively, with 15 bases between them. CDR3 DNA sequence: TGTGCCAGCAGTGATCCGACGAGATCCTTCTACGAGCAGTACTTC. Protein: CASSDPTRSFYEQYF.

The chain's CDR3 is CASSTREGMNTEAFF. CDR3 in DNA: TGTGCCAGCTCGACGAGGGAGGGAATGAACACTGAAGCTTTCTTT. The V call is TRBV12-3 or TRBV12-4, the J call TRBJ1-1; no definite D call. The CDR3 consists of 15 residues. The V gene lost 8 bases and the J gene lost 0 bases, with 16 bases spanning the gap.

CDR3 DNA sequence: TGTGCCACCAGTGATCACAGGGATTGGGATCAGCCCCAGCATTTT. It codes for CATSDHRDWDQPQHF. The chain joins TRBV24-1 to TRBJ1-5, with D tentatively TRBD1 (6 bases). V dropped 3 bases and J dropped 5 bases, with 13 bases sitting between them. The germline V gene encodes CDR1 KGHDR and CDR2 SFDVKD. The CDR3 runs 15 residues.

This clonotype turned up a few times. This rearrangement joins TRBV6-1 to TRBJ1-5, with D perhaps matching TRBD1 (5 bases). The CDR3 is 14 residues long. The V gene lost 7 bases and the J gene lost 2 bases, with 12 bases spanning the gap. In germline, CDR1 is MNHNS, CDR2 SASEGT. The CDR3 DNA sequence: TGTGCCAGCACGGGCGAGGGACGCAATCAGCCCCAGCATTTT. Translation gives CASTGEGRNQPQHF.

This clonotype is deemed medium-sized. The chain recombines TRBV15 with TRBJ1-5; D is unresolved. Germline V CDR1 and CDR2: LNHNV, YYDKDF (reference sequence). The CDR3 is 14 residues long. Trimming cost V 0 bases and J 0 bases, with 3 bases left between them. This CDR3 is CATSRENSNQPQHF. For the CDR3, the DNA is TGTGCCACCAGCAGAGAGAATAGCAATCAGCCCCAGCATTTT. The full variable domain, its missing parts supplied by reference TRBV15 and TRBJ1-5, is DAMVIQNPRYQVTQFGKPVTLSCSQTLNHNVMYWYQQKSSQAPKLLFHYYDKDFNNEADTPDNFQSRRPNTSFCFLDIRSPGLGDTAMYLCATSRENSNQPQHFGDGTRLSIL.

This clonotype was observed a handful of times. V usage is TRBV28 and J usage is TRBJ2-7; no reliable D call. This CDR3 has 14 residues. Germline-derived CDR1 and CDR2 are MDHEN and SYDVKM. V lost 3 bases to trimming and J lost 1 base, with 10 bases between them. In nucleotides, the CDR3 is TGTGCCAGCAGTTTCAGAGCAATATCCTACGAGCAGTACTTC. As protein: CASSFRAISYEQYF.

This clonotype came up once. An end of the junction differs from the germline gene, which may be a read error. V and J are TRBV7-7 and TRBJ2-7; D remains unclear. This CDR3 has 13 amino acids. Germline V lookup: CDR1 SSHAT, CDR2 FNYEAQ (reference sequence). For the CDR3, the DNA is TGTGCTAGCAGCTTAGATAGACGGGACGAGCAGTACTTC. This encodes CASSLDRRDEQYF.

V gene TRBV6-5 combines with J gene TRBJ2-5, with 9 bases aligning to TRBD2. Per germline, CDR1 MNHEY and CDR2 SVGAGI. This CDR3 is 17 amino acids long. With 0 bases clipped from V and 4 bases from J, the junction kept 9 bases outside the gene matches. CDR3 nucleotides: TGTGCCAGCAGTTACTCGTTTTTTAGCGGGAGAGGAGAGACCCAGTACTTC. Translating it yields CASSYSFFSGRGETQYF.